The 22 T cell receptor beta chains given below trace back to one sample, sequenced in a study of CD8+ T cells in alopecia areata. RNA, once extracted, was reverse transcribed into cDNA for use as the sequencing template. Using immunoSEQ multiplex PCR, the repertoire was profiled, and TCRdb retains in-frame clones only, with some absent. The data hold some 100,000 clones, with around two fifths observed a single time. Source material: CD4+ T cells sorted from blood. The receptors originated from a human donor with alopecia areata.

The V gene is TRBV9, the J gene TRBJ2-6; TRBD1 agrees at 10 bases. This CDR3 region has 17 residues. Germline values: CDR1 SGDLS, CDR2 YYNGEE. The ends lost 6 bases at V and 2 bases at J; junction bases unmatched: 8. CDR3 loop: CASTFTGQGPGANVLTF. In DNA, the CDR3 is TGTGCCAGCACCTTTACGGGACAGGGGCCTGGGGCCAACGTCCTGACTTTC. Based on the CDR3 plus reference TRBV9 and TRBJ2-6, the full variable domain is DSGVTQTPKHLITATGQRVTLRCSPRSGDLSVYWYQQSLDQGLQFLIQYYNGEERAKGNILERFSAQQFPDLHSELNLSSLELGDSALYFCASTFTGQGPGANVLTFGAGSRLTVL.

V gene TRBV29-1 combines with J gene TRBJ1-2; no definite D call. The germline V gene encodes CDR1 SQVTM and CDR2 ANQGSEA. V dropped 7 bases and J dropped 4 bases, with 16 bases sitting between them. CDR3 length: 13 amino acids. CDR3 residues: CSASTAVSYGYTF. The DNA for the CDR3 is TGCAGCGCAAGCACAGCGGTGAGCTATGGCTACACCTTC.

The chain is built from TRBV29-1 and TRBJ1-1; TRBD1 matches at 8 bases. Germline V gene lookup returns CDR1 SQVTM and CDR2 ANQGSEA. The CDR3 totals 16 residues. The V and J ends lost 0 bases and 6 bases, in that order; junction bases with no gene match: 12. The chain's CDR3 is CSVEERVSGTGSEAFF. Written as DNA, the CDR3 is TGCAGCGTTGAAGAAAGGGTTTCCGGGACAGGATCTGAAGCTTTCTTT.

This sequence joins TRBV2 and TRBJ2-7; 9 bases agree with TRBD2. The CDR3 consists of 15 residues. Germline values: CDR1 SNHLY, CDR2 FYNNEI. With V trimmed by 4 bases and J by 3 bases, 7 bases remained unmatched. The chain's CDR3 is CASSAGLAGIYEQYF. As DNA, the CDR3 is TGTGCCAGCAGTGCAGGGCTAGCGGGAATCTACGAGCAGTACTTC.

The rearrangement uses TRBV23-1 and TRBJ1-3; D uncertain. TRBV23-1 is an ORF, with its function uncertain. Trimming took 3 bases from V and 0 from J, leaving 18 bases between them. There are 18 residues in the CDR3. The CDR3 DNA is TGCGCCAGCAGTCACCGCCATCCCCACCGGGACTCTGGAAACACCATATATTTT. Its translation: CASSHRHPHRDSGNTIYF.

This clone has more than one count but fewer than ten. The chain has TRBV29-1 and TRBJ2-3; perhaps TRBD2 as D (6 bases). This CDR3 spans 13 amino acids. With 4 bases removed from V and 1 base from J, the gap between germline ends came to 9 bases. The V gene's germline CDR1 is SQVTM and CDR2 ANQGSEA. This CDR3 is CSVGASGTDTQYF. The CDR3 DNA reads as TGCAGCGTTGGCGCTAGCGGCACAGATACGCAGTATTTT.

The chain is built from TRBV4-2 and TRBJ2-3; D uncertain. The CDR3 runs to 17 residues. Germline V gives CDR1 LGHNA, CDR2 YNFKEQ. V dropped 0 bases and J dropped 3 bases, with 16 bases sitting between them. Written as DNA, the CDR3 is TGTGCCAGCAGCCAAGATTTACGAGCTGTCAAGACAGATACGCAGTATTTT. Its translation is CASSQDLRAVKTDTQYF.

The chain is built from TRBV29-1 and TRBJ2-1; D uncertain. Germline V gene data show CDR1 as SQVTM and CDR2 as ANQGSEA. V gave up 8 bases and J gave up 9 bases, with 17 bases separating them. The CDR3 is 12 amino acids. CDR3 sequence: CSLGPFGSEQFF. As DNA, the CDR3 is TGCAGCCTTGGCCCGTTTGGTTCTGAGCAGTTCTTC.

This clone has a handful of counts. V usage is TRBV7-8 and J usage is TRBJ1-2; D remains ambiguous. Germline values: CDR1 SGHVS, CDR2 FQNEAQ. The CDR3 extends over 13 amino acids. V gave up 5 bases and J gave up 4 bases, with 11 bases separating them. The CDR3 nucleotides are TGTGCCAGCAGCACCGCACGGACCTATGGCTACACCTTC. It encodes CASSTARTYGYTF.

V and J are TRBV27 and TRBJ2-6; D uncertain. Germline lookup yields CDR1 MNHEY and CDR2 SMNVEV (reference sequence). The V end was cut by 6 bases, the J end by 0 bases, with 3 bases between. This CDR3 is built from 13 residues. DNA of the CDR3: TGTGCCAGCAGGGACTCTGGGGCCAACGTCCTGACTTTC. It yields the protein CASRDSGANVLTF.

This clone was observed many times. This rearrangement joins TRBV18 to TRBJ2-7; maybe TRBD1 (5 bases). The CDR3 runs to 12 residues. Per germline, CDR1 KGHSH and CDR2 LQKENI. Between the trimmed V and J ends, which lost 2 bases and 4 bases, there was a span of 6 bases. The CDR3 region has the DNA TGTGCCAGCTCACCAAGGGGATACGAGCAGTACTTC. It encodes CASSPRGYEQYF.

This clone was found a few times. The rearrangement links TRBV29-1 to TRBJ2-3; D gene unclear. V was clipped by 4 bases and J by 4 bases, with 9 bases between them. Germline V gene lookup returns CDR1 SQVTM and CDR2 ANQGSEA. The CDR3 spans 12 residues. Written as DNA, the CDR3 is TGCAGCGTTGGCGGCGTCCCAGATACGCAGTATTTT. Protein product: CSVGGVPDTQYF.

This chain joins TRBV4-1 and TRBJ2-7; a weak D match, TRBD2 (5 bases). Trimming left V 7 bases short and J 0 bases short, with 13 bases between. Germline lookup yields CDR1 MGHRA and CDR2 YSYEKL. This CDR3 is 14 amino acids long. CDR3 in DNA: TGCGCCAGCATGTCGACTACCTCCTCCTACGAGCAGTACTTC. It specifies CASMSTTSSYEQYF.

This sequence joins TRBV29-1 and TRBJ2-1; the D is unclear. The germline gives CDR1 SQVTM, CDR2 ANQGSEA. Trimming stripped 6 bases from V and 3 bases from J, with 12 bases between. The CDR3 spans 13 residues. The CDR3: CSVQGNGYNEQFF. The DNA for the CDR3 is TGCAGCGTCCAAGGGAACGGCTACAATGAGCAGTTCTTC.

Only a few counts were recorded for this clone. The sample carries other DNA sequences with the same CDR3. V usage is TRBV4-2 and J usage is TRBJ1-2; TRBD1 might be the D (6 bases). Trimming removed 0 bases at V and 6 bases at J, with 11 bases between. Germline CDR1 reads LGHNA; CDR2 reads YNFKEQ. This CDR3 spans 14 amino acids. The CDR3 DNA is TGTGCCAGCAGCCAAGATGGGCAGGGGAATGGCTACACCTTC. This translates into CASSQDGQGNGYTF.

The J gene is TRBJ2-2, the V gene TRBV9; D is unresolved. Per germline, CDR1 SGDLS and CDR2 YYNGEE. The CDR3 spans 14 residues. V lost 0 bases and J 7 bases, leaving 10 bases between the germline ends. The CDR3 nucleotides are TGTGCCAGCAGCGTAGGAACAGCTGACGGGGAGCTGTTTTTT. It specifies CASSVGTADGELFF.

This clone showed up just a few times. This chain connects TRBV29-1 to TRBJ2-7; D is perhaps TRBD2 (6 bases). This CDR3 comprises 16 residues. The V gene lost 8 bases and the J gene lost 4 bases, with 27 bases spanning the gap. The germline V gene has CDR1 SQVTM and CDR2 ANQGSEA. CDR3 nucleotide sequence: TGCAGCCCCCGGGGCAGCTGTAGGAGGGCCAGGTACGAGCAGTACTTC. This sequence encodes CSPRGSCRRARYEQYF.

The V and J genes are TRBV7-8 and TRBJ2-1, with D maybe TRBD2 (6 bases). CDR3 length: 13 residues. Germline CDR1 SGHVS, CDR2 FQNEAQ. Trimming removed 0 bases at V and 10 bases at J, with 10 bases between. CDR3 coding DNA: TGTGCCAGCAGCTTAGCAGGAGGGGACGAGCAGTTCTTC. Translation gives CASSLAGGDEQFF. Full variable domain (missing parts from reference TRBV7-8 and TRBJ2-1): GAGVSQSPRYKVAKRGQDVALRCDPISGHVSLFWYQQALGQGPEFLTYFQNEAQLDKSGLPSDRFFAERPEGSVSTLKIQRTQQEDSAVYLCASSLAGGDEQFFGPGTRLTVL.

This CDR3 is CASSYSGSDSPLHF. The CDR3 DNA reads as TGTGCCAGCAGTTATTCGGGATCAGATTCACCCCTCCACTTT. This chain links TRBV6-5 with TRBJ1-6; no definite D call. Germline V lookup: CDR1 MNHEY, CDR2 SVGAGI. V was clipped by 3 bases and J by 8 bases, with 11 bases between them. The CDR3 loop spans 14 amino acids.

This clone was detected only once. CDR3 DNA: TGTGCCAGCAGCTTAAGTGGTTTGGGGACCGGGGAGCTGTTTTTT. This codes for CASSLSGLGTGELFF. The V and J genes are TRBV11-1 and TRBJ2-2; D unresolved. Germline V lookup: CDR1 SGHAT, CDR2 FQDESV (reference sequence). Trimming cost V 2 bases and J 5 bases, with 12 bases left between them. The CDR3 is 15 amino acids.

The V gene is TRBV4-1, the J gene TRBJ2-1; either TRBD1 or TRBD2 may supply D (5 bases each). The CDR3 totals 12 residues. Germline loops: CDR1 MGHRA, CDR2 YSYEKL. Trimming left V 2 bases short and J 15 bases short, with 14 bases between. The CDR3 DNA sequence: TGCGCCAGCAGCCAAATTGGTAGGGACCCGTTCTTC. It translates to CASSQIGRDPFF.

This chain links TRBV6-5 with TRBJ2-7; maybe TRBD2 (5 bases). The length of the CDR3 is 14 residues. Germline V gene sequence: CDR1 MNHEY, CDR2 SVGAGI. Trimming removed 2 bases at V and 2 bases at J, with 10 bases between. CDR3 in DNA: TGTGCCAGCAGTTACCGAGGGCAGACCTACGAGCAGTACTTC. It codes for CASSYRGQTYEQYF.